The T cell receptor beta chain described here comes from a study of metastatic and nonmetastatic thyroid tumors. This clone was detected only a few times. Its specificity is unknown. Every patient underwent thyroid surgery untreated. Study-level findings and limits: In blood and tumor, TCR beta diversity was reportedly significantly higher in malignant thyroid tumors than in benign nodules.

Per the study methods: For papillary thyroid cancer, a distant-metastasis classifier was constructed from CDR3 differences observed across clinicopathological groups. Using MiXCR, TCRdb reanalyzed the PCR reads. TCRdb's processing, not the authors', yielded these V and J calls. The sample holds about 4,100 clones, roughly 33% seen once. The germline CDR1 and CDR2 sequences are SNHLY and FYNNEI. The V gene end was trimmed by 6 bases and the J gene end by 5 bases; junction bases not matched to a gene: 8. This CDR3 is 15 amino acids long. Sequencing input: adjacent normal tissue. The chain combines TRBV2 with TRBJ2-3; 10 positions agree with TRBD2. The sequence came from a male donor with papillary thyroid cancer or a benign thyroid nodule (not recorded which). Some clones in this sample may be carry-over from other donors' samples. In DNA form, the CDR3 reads TGTGCCAGCAGCGGAAGGACTAGCGGCAAAGATACGCAGTATTTT. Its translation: CASSGRTSGKDTQYF.